This T cell receptor (beta chain) stems from a study of human T cells and chemical hapten exposure. Note on this clonotype: Its target is not known. Relative to the germline gene, one junction end is altered; a read error may explain this.

Looked up from germline, CDR1 is SSHAT and CDR2 is FNYEAQ (reference sequence). The CDR3 is 14 amino acids. Time point reported: patch test 3, about 24 weeks after DPC sensitization. Treatment indicated: therapeutic diphenylcyclopropenone sensitization with weekly scalp DPC. Per the original data handling: The median was about 100,000 TCRs per sample, ranging about 20,000 to 690,600. Via MiXCR, TCRdb re-called the RACE reads, giving one row per CDR3 protein. The V and J calls shown here were made by TCRdb, not taken from the authors' results. The sample consists of about 190,000 distinct CDR3 sequences, roughly a quarter of them appearing once. Study results and limitations: TCRs whose frequency exceeded 1 in 1000 remained the same following DPC sensitization.

The specimen was whole blood, collected in connection with sensitization to the hapten diphenylcyclopropenone (DPC). The chain links TRBV7-7 to TRBJ2-1; TRBD2 might be the D (7 bases). This sequence was found in a woman between 35 and 50 years old with alopecia areata. Some clones in this sample may be carry-over from other donors' samples. Written as DNA, the CDR3 is TGTGCTAGCAGCTTGGGGGCGGGAGCGGACGAGCAGTTCTTC. The encoded protein is CASSLGAGADEQFF.